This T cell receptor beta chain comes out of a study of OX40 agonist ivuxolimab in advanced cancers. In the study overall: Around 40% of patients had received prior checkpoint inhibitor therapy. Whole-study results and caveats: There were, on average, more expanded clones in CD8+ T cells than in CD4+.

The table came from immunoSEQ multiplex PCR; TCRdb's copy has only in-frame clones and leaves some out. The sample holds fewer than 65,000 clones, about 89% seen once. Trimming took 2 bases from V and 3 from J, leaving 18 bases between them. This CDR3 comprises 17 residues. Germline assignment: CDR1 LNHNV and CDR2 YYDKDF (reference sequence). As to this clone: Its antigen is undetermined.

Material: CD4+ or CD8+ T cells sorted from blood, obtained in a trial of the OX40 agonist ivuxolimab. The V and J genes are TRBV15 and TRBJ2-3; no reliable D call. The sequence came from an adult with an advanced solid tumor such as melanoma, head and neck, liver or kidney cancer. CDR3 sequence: CATSRPLGPSRTDTQYF. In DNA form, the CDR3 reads TGTGCCACCAGCAGACCCCTCGGGCCAAGTCGAACAGATACGCAGTATTTT.